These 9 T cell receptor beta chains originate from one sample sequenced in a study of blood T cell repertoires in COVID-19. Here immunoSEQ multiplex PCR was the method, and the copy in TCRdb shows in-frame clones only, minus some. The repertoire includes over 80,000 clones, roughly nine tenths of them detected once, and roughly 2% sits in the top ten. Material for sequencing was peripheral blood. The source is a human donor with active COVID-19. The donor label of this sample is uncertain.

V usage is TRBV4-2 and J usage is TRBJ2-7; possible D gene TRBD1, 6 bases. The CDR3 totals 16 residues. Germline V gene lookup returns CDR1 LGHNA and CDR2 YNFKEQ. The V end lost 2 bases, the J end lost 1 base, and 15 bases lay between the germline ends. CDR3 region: CASSQPPGTNSYEQYF. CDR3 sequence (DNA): TGTGCCAGCAGCCAACCCCCCGGGACAAATTCCTACGAGCAGTACTTC.

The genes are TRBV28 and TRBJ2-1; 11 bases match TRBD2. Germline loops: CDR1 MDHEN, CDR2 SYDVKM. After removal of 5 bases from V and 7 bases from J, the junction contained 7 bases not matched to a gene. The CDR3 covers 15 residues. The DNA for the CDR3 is TGTGCCAGCAGTATGTCTAGCGGGGGGTCAAATGAGCAGTTCTTC. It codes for CASSMSSGGSNEQFF.

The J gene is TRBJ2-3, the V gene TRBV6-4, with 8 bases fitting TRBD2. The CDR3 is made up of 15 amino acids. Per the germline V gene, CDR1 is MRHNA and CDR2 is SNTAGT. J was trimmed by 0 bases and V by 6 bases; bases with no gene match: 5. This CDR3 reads CASSLAGRSTDTQYF. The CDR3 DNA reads TGTGCCAGCAGCTTAGCGGGGCGTAGCACAGATACGCAGTATTTT.

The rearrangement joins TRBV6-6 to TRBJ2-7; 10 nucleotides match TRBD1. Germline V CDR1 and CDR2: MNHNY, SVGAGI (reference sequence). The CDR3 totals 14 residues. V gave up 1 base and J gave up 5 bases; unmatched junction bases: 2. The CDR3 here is CASSYFDRGHEQYF. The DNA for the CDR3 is TGTGCCAGCAGTTACTTTGACAGGGGGCACGAGCAGTACTTC.

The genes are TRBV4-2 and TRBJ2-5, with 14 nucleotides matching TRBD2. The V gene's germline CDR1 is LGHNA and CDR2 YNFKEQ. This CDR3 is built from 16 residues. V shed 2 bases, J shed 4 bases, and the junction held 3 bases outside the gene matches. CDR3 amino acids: CASSQRGTSGGETQYF. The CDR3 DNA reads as TGTGCCAGCAGCCAACGGGGGACTAGCGGGGGAGAGACCCAGTACTTC.

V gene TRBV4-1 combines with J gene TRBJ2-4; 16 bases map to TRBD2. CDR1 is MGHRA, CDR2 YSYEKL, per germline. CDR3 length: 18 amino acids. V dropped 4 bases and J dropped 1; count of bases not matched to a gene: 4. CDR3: CASSPGLAGGPAKNIQYF. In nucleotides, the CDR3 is TGCGCCAGCAGCCCGGGACTAGCGGGGGGGCCGGCCAAAAACATTCAGTACTTC.

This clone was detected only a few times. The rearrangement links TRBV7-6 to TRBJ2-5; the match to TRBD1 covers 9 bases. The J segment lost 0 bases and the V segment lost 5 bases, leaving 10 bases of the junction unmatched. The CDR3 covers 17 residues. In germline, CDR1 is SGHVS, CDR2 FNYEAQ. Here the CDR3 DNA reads TGTGCCAGCAGCCGGGGACAGGGTTGGAGAAACCAAGAGACCCAGTACTTC. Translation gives CASSRGQGWRNQETQYF.

The CDR3 nucleotides are TGTGCCAGCAGTATTCGGGTGGTGGCCAATCAGCCCCAGCATTTT. Protein sequence: CASSIRVVANQPQHF. The chain carries TRBV6-2 or TRBV6-3 and TRBJ1-5; the D is unclear. Germline V lookup: CDR1 MNHEY, CDR2 SVGEGT. Between the trimmed V and J ends, which lost 5 bases and 3 bases, there was a span of 14 bases. This CDR3 has 15 amino acids.

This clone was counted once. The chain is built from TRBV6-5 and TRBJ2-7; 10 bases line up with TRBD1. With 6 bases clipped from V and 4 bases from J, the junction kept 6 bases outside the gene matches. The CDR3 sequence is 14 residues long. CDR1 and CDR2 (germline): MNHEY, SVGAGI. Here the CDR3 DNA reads TGTGCCAGCAGCCACCCGGACAGGGGGTACGAGCAGTACTTC. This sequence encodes CASSHPDRGYEQYF.